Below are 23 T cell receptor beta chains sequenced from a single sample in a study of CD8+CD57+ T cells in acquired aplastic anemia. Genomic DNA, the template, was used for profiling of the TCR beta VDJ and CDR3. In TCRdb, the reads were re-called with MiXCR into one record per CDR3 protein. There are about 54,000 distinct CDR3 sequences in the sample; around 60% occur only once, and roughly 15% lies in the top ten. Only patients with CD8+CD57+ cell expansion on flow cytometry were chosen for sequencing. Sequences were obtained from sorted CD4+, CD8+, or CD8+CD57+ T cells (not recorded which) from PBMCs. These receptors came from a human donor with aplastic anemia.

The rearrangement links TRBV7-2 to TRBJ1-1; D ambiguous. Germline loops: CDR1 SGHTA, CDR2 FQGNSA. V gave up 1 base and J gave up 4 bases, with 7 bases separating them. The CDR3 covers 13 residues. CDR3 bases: TGTGCCAGCAGCTTAGAGGAACGCACTGAAGCTTTCTTT. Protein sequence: CASSLEERTEAFF.

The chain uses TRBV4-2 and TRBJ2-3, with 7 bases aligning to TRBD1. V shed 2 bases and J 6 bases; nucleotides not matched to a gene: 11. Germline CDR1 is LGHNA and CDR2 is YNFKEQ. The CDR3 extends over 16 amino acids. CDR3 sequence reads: CASSQMLASGGDTQYF. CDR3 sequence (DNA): TGTGCCAGCAGCCAAATGTTGGCCTCAGGGGGTGATACGCAGTATTTT.

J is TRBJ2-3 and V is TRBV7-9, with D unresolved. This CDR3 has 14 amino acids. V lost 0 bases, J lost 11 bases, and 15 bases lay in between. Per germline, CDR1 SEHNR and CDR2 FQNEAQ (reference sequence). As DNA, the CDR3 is TGTGCCAGCAGCTTAGCGGGCACCTACAATGAGCAGTATTTT. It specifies CASSLAGTYNEQYF.

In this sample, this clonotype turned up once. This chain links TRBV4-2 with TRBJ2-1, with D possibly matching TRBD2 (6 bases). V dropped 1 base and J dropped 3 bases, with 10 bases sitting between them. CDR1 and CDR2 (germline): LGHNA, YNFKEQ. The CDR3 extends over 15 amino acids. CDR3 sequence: CASSQGPSDYNEQFF. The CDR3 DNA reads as TGTGCCAGCAGCCAAGGTCCTAGCGACTACAATGAGCAGTTCTTC.

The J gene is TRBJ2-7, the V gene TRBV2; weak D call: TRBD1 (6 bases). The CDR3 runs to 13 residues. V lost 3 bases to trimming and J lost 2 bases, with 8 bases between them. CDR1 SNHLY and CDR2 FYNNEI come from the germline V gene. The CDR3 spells CASSDRGPYEQYF. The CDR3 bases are TGTGCCAGCAGTGACAGGGGTCCCTACGAGCAGTACTTC.

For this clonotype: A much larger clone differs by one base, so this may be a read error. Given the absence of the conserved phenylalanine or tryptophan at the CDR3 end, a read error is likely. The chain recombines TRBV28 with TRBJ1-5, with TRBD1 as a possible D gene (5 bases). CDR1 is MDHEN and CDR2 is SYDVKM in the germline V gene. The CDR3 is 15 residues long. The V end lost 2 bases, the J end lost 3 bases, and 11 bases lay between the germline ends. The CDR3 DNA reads TGTGCCAGCAGTTTAGTTCGACAGACCAATCAGCCCCAGCATCTT. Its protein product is CASSLVRQTNQPQHL.

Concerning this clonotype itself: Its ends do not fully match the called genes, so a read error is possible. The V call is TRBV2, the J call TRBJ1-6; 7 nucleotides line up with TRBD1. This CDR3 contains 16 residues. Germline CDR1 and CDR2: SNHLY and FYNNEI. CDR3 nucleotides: TGTACCAGCAGTGACCTAGGAGCAGGGGGAGATTCACCCCTCCACTTT. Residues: CTSSDLGAGGDSPLHF.

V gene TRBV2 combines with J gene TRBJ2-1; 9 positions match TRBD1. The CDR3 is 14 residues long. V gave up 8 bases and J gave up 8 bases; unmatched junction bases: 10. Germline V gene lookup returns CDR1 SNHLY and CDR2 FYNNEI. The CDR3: CASGRDRVLYEQFF. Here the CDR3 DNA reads TGTGCCAGCGGGCGGGACAGGGTGTTGTATGAGCAGTTCTTC.

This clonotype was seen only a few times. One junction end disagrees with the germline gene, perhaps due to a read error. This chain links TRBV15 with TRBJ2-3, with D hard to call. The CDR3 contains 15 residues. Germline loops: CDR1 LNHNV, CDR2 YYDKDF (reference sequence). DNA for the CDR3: TGTGCCACCAGGAGAGAGGTAGCCGGAGCAGATACGCAGTATTTT. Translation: CATRREVAGADTQYF.

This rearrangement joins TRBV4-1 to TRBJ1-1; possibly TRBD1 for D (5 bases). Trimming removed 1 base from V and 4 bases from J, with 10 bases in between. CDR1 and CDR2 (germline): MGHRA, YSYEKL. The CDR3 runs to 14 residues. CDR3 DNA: TGCGCCAGCAGCCAAGTGGGGGAGGGCACTGAAGCTTTCTTT. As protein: CASSQVGEGTEAFF.

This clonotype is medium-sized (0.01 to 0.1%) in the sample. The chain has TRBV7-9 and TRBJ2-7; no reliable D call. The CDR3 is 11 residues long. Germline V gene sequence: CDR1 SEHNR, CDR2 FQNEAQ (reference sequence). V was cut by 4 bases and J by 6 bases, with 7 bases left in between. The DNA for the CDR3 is TGTGCCAGCAGCTGGTTATCCGAGCAGTACTTC. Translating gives CASSWLSEQYF.

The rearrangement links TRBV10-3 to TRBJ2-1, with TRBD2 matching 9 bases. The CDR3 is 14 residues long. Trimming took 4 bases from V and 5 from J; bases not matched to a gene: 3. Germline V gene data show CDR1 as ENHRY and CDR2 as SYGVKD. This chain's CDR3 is CAISGGGGNNEQFF. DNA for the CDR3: TGTGCCATCAGTGGCGGGGGGGGCAACAATGAGCAGTTCTTC.

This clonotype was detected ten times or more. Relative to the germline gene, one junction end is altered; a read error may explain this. The DNA for the CDR3 is TGTGCCAGCAGTGGAGAGGGCTCCGACGAGCAGTACTTC. Translating it yields CASSGEGSDEQYF. The chain combines TRBV6-1 with TRBJ2-7; D is perhaps TRBD2 (5 bases). This CDR3 region has 13 residues. Germline V lookup: CDR1 MNHNS, CDR2 SASEGT.

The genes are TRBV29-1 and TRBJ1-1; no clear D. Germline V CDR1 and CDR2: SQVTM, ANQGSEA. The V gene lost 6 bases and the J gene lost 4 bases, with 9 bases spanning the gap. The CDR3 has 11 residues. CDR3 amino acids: CSVAVTTEAFF. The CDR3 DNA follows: TGCAGCGTGGCAGTCACCACTGAAGCTTTCTTT.

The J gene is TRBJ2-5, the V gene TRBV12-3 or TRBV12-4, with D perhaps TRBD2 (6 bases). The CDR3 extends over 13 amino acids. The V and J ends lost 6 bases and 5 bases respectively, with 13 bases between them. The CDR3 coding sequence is TGTGCCAGCAGGGCCGGCGGGGAGGAGACCCAGTACTTC. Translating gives CASRAGGEETQYF.

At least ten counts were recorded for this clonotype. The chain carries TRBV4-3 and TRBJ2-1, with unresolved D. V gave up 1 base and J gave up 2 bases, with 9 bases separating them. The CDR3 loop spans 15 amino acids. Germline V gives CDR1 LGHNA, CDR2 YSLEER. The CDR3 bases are TGCGCCAGCAGCCAAGTCAGGTCAACCTACAATGAGCAGTTCTTC. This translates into CASSQVRSTYNEQFF.

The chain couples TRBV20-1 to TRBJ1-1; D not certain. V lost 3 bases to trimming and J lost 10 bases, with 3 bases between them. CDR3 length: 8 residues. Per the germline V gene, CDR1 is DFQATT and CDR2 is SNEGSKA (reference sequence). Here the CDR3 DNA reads TGCAGTGCTAGCTTAGCTTTCTTT. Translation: CSASLAFF.

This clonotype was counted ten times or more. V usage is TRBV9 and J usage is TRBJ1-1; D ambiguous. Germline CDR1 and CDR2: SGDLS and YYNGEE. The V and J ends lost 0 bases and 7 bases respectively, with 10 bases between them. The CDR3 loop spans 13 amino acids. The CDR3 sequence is CASSVDIRDEAFF. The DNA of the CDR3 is TGTGCCAGCAGCGTAGATATAAGGGATGAAGCTTTCTTT.

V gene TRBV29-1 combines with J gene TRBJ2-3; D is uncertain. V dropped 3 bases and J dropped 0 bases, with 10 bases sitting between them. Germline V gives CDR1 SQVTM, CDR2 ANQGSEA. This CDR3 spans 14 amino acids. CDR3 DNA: TGCAGCGTTGACGGCGACCCTAGCACAGATACGCAGTATTTT. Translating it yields CSVDGDPSTDTQYF.

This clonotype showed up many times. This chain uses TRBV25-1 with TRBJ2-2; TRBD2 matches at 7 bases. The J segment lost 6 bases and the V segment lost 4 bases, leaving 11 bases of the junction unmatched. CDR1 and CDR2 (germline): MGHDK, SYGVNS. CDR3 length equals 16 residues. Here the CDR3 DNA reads TGTGCCAGCAGTGGTGCCGTCGGGGGGTCTCCCGGGGAGCTGTTTTTT. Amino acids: CASSGAVGGSPGELFF.

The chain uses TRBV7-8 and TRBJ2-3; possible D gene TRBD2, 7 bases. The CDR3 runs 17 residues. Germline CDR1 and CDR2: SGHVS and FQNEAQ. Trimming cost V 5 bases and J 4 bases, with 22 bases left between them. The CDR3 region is CASSPLRWGGPADTQYF. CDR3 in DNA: TGTGCCAGCAGCCCCCTTCGATGGGGGGGGCCGGCAGATACGCAGTATTTT.

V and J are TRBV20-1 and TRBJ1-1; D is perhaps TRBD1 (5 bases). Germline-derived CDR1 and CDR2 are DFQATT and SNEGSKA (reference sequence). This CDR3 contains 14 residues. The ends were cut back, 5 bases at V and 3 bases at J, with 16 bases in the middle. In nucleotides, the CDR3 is TGCAGTGCTCCCCGGGGGGGAAGGGACACTGAAGCTTTCTTT. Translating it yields CSAPRGGRDTEAFF.

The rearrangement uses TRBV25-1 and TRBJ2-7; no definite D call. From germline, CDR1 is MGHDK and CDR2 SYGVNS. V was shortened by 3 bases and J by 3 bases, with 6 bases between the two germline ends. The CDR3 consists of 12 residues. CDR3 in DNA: TGTGCCAGCAGTGATGGGCACTACGAGCAGTACTTC. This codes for CASSDGHYEQYF.